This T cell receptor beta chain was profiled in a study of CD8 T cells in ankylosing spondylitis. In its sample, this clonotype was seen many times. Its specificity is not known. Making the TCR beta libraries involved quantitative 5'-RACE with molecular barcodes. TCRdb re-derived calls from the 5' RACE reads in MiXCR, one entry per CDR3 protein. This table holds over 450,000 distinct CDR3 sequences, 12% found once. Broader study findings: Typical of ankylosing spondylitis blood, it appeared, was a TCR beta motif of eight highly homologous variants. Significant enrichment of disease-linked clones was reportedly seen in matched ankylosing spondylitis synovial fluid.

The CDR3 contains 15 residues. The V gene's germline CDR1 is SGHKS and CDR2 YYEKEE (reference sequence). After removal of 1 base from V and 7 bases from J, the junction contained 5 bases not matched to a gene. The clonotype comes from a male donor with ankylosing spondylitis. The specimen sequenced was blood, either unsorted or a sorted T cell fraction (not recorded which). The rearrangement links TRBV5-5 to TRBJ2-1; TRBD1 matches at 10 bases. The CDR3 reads CASSLWTGGLNEQFF. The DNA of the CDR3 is TGTGCCAGCAGCTTGTGGACAGGGGGTCTTAATGAGCAGTTCTTC.